The 8 T cell receptor beta chains below come from one sample, sequenced in a study of blood T cell repertoires in COVID-19. Profiling relied on immunoSEQ multiplex PCR, and the TCRdb table lists in-frame clones only, not all of them. The sample carries hundreds of thousands of clones, more than 70% recorded once. The sequenced material came from PBMCs or T cells enriched from blood (not recorded which). Source of these receptors: a middle-aged man in a cohort exposed to, infected with or recovered from COVID-19 (not recorded which).

The V gene is TRBV6-1, the J gene TRBJ1-1; the D is unclear. CDR3 length: 17 amino acids. V lost 3 bases, J lost 0 bases, and 17 bases lay in between. Germline CDR1 reads MNHNS; CDR2 reads SASEGT. The CDR3 DNA follows: TGTGCCAGCAGTGAGATCTATGCAGGCACCATGAACACTGAAGCTTTCTTT. Protein: CASSEIYAGTMNTEAFF.

CDR3 bases: TGTGCCTGGAGTTTAGGACAGGGCGGTGAAAAACTGTTTTTT. It encodes CAWSLGQGGEKLFF. This chain connects TRBV30 to TRBJ1-4; 8 bases agree with TRBD1. J lost 7 bases, V lost 2 bases, and 6 bases had no gene match. Germline-derived CDR1 and CDR2 are GTSNPN and SVGIG (reference sequence). This CDR3 is built from 14 residues.

CDR3 DNA sequence: TGTGCCAGCAGCGCCCGGACAGGGGGGTCCACTGAAGCTTTCTTT. Its translation is CASSARTGGSTEAFF. This chain links TRBV9 with TRBJ1-1; 10 positions agree with TRBD1. This CDR3 has 15 amino acids. The germline V gene encodes CDR1 SGDLS and CDR2 YYNGEE. The J segment lost 4 bases and the V segment lost 3 bases, leaving 6 bases of the junction unmatched.

The V and J genes are TRBV4-2 and TRBJ1-2; 8 bases align to TRBD1. Unmatched junction bases numbered 6, after V lost 4 bases and J lost 8 bases. The V gene's germline CDR1 is LGHNA and CDR2 YNFKEQ. The CDR3 consists of 13 residues. The CDR3, as DNA: TGTGCCAGCAGCCCCGGGACAGGTGAAGGCTACACCTTC. As protein: CASSPGTGEGYTF.

V is TRBV11-1 and J is TRBJ2-1; 10 bases map to TRBD2. The ends lost 1 base at V and 5 bases at J; junction bases unmatched: 2. This CDR3 contains 15 residues. The germline V gene encodes CDR1 SGHAT and CDR2 FQDESV (reference sequence). The CDR3 DNA sequence: TGTGCCAGCAGCTTAGAACTAGCGGGGAACAATGAGCAGTTCTTC. Translated: CASSLELAGNNEQFF.

The rearrangement joins TRBV30 to TRBJ1-5, with 9 positions matching TRBD1. The CDR3 is 11 amino acids. From germline, CDR1 is GTSNPN and CDR2 SVGIG (reference sequence). J lost 7 bases, V lost 5 bases, and 0 bases had no gene match. In DNA, the CDR3 is TGTGCCTGGGGGACAGGGCAGCCCCAGCATTTT. This gives the protein CAWGTGQPQHF.

The chain couples TRBV5-1 to TRBJ2-3; D unclear. This CDR3 is 15 amino acids long. The V gene lost 0 bases and the J gene lost 0 bases, with 8 bases spanning the gap. Germline values: CDR1 SGHRS, CDR2 YFSETQ. The CDR3 loop reads CASSLVPSSTDTQYF. The CDR3 DNA reads as TGCGCCAGCAGCTTGGTTCCGTCTAGCACAGATACGCAGTATTTT.

The chain couples TRBV13 to TRBJ2-1, with D maybe TRBD1 (5 bases). The germline CDR1 and CDR2 sequences are PRHDT and FYEKMQ (reference sequence). The V end lost 5 bases, the J end lost 0 bases, and 17 bases lay between the germline ends. This CDR3 is 17 amino acids long. The CDR3 spells CASSNFQWGSSYNEQFF. For the CDR3, the DNA is TGTGCCAGCAGCAACTTCCAGTGGGGCAGCTCCTACAATGAGCAGTTCTTC.